These 18 T cell receptor beta chains originate from one sample sequenced in a study of CD8+ T cells in alopecia areata. cDNA reverse transcribed from extracted RNA served as the sequencing template. The table came from immunoSEQ multiplex PCR; TCRdb's copy has only in-frame clones and leaves some out. The sample lists about 76,000 clones, approximately 66% occurring once. Stated treatment: oral pan-JAK inhibitor, 5-10 mg twice daily. The sample in question was CD8+ T cells sorted from blood, obtained at week 24, from a patient treated with tofacitinib. The receptors stem from a human donor with alopecia areata.

This clone has a handful of counts. The chain combines TRBV9 with TRBJ2-5; D could derive from TRBD1 or TRBD2 (5 bases each). Germline assignment: CDR1 SGDLS and CDR2 YYNGEE. The CDR3 length is 14 residues. The ends were cut back, 4 bases at V and 2 bases at J, with 12 bases in the middle. CDR3 sequence (DNA): TGTGCCAGCAGCTCGGGACCTATGCAAGAGACCCAGTACTTC. It encodes CASSSGPMQETQYF.

The chain combines TRBV28 with TRBJ2-7; D possibly corresponds to TRBD2 (5 bases). Trimming left V 0 bases short and J 5 bases short, with 8 bases between. The germline V gene encodes CDR1 MDHEN and CDR2 SYDVKM. The CDR3 is 13 residues long. CDR3 sequence reads: CASSLWVRDEQYF. The CDR3 region has the DNA TGTGCCAGCAGTTTATGGGTGCGGGACGAGCAGTACTTC.

The chain carries TRBV19 and TRBJ1-5, with a tentative D call TRBD1 (5 bases). Germline V gene sequence: CDR1 LNHDA, CDR2 SQIVND (reference sequence). V lost 0 bases, J lost 2 bases, and 11 bases lay in between. The CDR3 is made up of 16 amino acids. The CDR3 nucleotides are TGTGCCAGTAGTATAGATGAGCAGGGTGGCAATCAGCCCCAGCATTTT. It is translated as CASSIDEQGGNQPQHF. The full variable domain, completed using reference TRBV19 and TRBJ1-5, is DGGITQSPKYLFRKEGQNVTLSCEQNLNHDAMYWYRQDPGQGLRLIYYSQIVNDFQKGDIAEGYSVSREKKESFPLTVTSAQKNPTAFYLCASSIDEQGGNQPQHFGDGTRLSIL.

The rearrangement joins TRBV4-1 to TRBJ2-7; D is undetermined. The CDR3 extends over 17 amino acids. V lost 5 bases, J lost 0 bases, and 20 bases lay in between. Germline CDR1 reads MGHRA; CDR2 reads YSYEKL. This CDR3 reads CASSILDGGSLSYEQYF. CDR3 bases: TGCGCCAGCAGCATCCTCGATGGTGGGTCACTCTCCTACGAGCAGTACTTC.

This clone has a single count. The chain has TRBV27 and TRBJ2-2; D ambiguous. Germline CDR1 is MNHEY and CDR2 is SMNVEV (reference sequence). Trimming shortened V by 6 bases and J by 4 bases, and 18 bases separated the two germline ends. This CDR3 has 16 residues. The CDR3: CASSRPGRRSTGELFF. In nucleotides, the CDR3 is TGTGCCAGCAGCCGACCGGGTCGGCGGAGCACCGGGGAGCTGTTTTTT.

The rearrangement uses TRBV7-9 and TRBJ2-1, with 14 bases fitting TRBD2. CDR3 size: 18 residues. V dropped 4 bases and J dropped 3; count of bases not matched to a gene: 8. The germline CDR1 and CDR2 sequences are SEHNR and FQNEAQ (reference sequence). The CDR3 DNA sequence: TGTGCCAGCAGCTCCGGGACTAGCGGGGGAAAGATCTACAATGAGCAGTTCTTC. It encodes CASSSGTSGGKIYNEQFF.

The chain has TRBV19 and TRBJ1-5; no firm D call. V shed 5 bases and J shed 0 bases, with 11 bases lying between them. This CDR3 is built from 15 residues. Germline CDR1 LNHDA, CDR2 SQIVND (reference sequence). For the CDR3, the DNA is TGTGCCAGTAGTTGGTCGGTGGATAGCAATCAGCCCCAGCATTTT. Protein sequence: CASSWSVDSNQPQHF.

The V call is TRBV7-9, the J call TRBJ2-7; 10 bases are a match to TRBD1. The V segment lost 6 bases and the J segment 3 bases; nucleotides outside the gene matches: 5. The CDR3 extends over 14 amino acids. Looked up from germline, CDR1 is SEHNR and CDR2 is FQNEAQ (reference sequence). The CDR3 loop is CASRRQGALYEQYF. The CDR3 DNA reads as TGTGCCAGCAGGCGACAGGGGGCTCTCTACGAGCAGTACTTC.

The rearrangement uses TRBV5-1 and TRBJ2-7; no clear D gene. V lost 1 base, J lost 5 bases, and 13 bases lay in between. The CDR3 extends over 14 amino acids. The germline V gene encodes CDR1 SGHRS and CDR2 YFSETQ. The CDR3 nucleotides are TGCGCCAGCAGCTTGCCCGGGCGCCCCCACGAGCAGTACTTC. It encodes CASSLPGRPHEQYF. The full variable domain, completed using reference TRBV5-1 and TRBJ2-7, is KAGVTQTPRYLIKTRGQQVTLSCSPISGHRSVSWYQQTPGQGLQFLFEYFSETQRNKGNFPGRFSGRQFSNSRSEMNVSTLELGDSALYLCASSLPGRPHEQYFGPGTRLTVT.

DNA of the CDR3: TGTGCCAGCAGTCGAGGGACTAGCGGGAGGGACGAGCAGTACTTC. Translation: CASSRGTSGRDEQYF. This sequence joins TRBV28 and TRBJ2-7; 16 bases match TRBD2. CDR1 and CDR2 (germline): MDHEN, SYDVKM. CDR3 size: 15 residues. Unmatched junction bases numbered 3, after V lost 5 bases and J lost 5 bases.

V and J are TRBV4-1 and TRBJ1-2, with unresolved D. V was cut by 1 base and J by 3 bases, with 12 bases left in between. The CDR3 spans 15 residues. CDR1 MGHRA and CDR2 YSYEKL come from the germline V gene. CDR3: CASSQAAGRDYGYTF. Written as DNA, the CDR3 is TGCGCCAGCAGCCAAGCCGCAGGACGGGACTATGGCTACACCTTC.

The rearrangement uses TRBV5-1 and TRBJ2-7, with 10 nucleotides matching TRBD1. The germline V gene encodes CDR1 SGHRS and CDR2 YFSETQ. Trimming cost V 2 bases and J 2 bases; bases outside gene matches: 4. The CDR3 is 15 amino acids. Here the CDR3 reads CASSFTGTGAYEQYF. For the CDR3, the DNA is TGCGCCAGCAGCTTTACCGGGACAGGGGCCTACGAGCAGTACTTC.

The gene calls are TRBV14 and TRBJ2-5; no reliable D call. V was trimmed by 6 bases and J by 5 bases, leaving 10 bases between them. The V gene's germline CDR1 is SGHDN and CDR2 FVKESK. The CDR3 runs 12 residues. The CDR3 loop is CASRHFLETQYF. CDR3 coding DNA: TGTGCCAGCAGACACTTTTTGGAGACCCAGTACTTC.

The chain carries TRBV29-1 and TRBJ1-4, with 7 bases fitting TRBD1. This CDR3 comprises 14 residues. V shed 6 bases, J shed 0 bases, and the junction held 4 bases outside the gene matches. Germline assignment: CDR1 SQVTM and CDR2 ANQGSEA. The DNA for the CDR3 is TGCAGCGTCCCCACAGGGGCAACTAATGAAAAACTGTTTTTT. Its protein is CSVPTGATNEKLFF.

In its sample, this clone was seen a few times. The rearrangement uses TRBV9 and TRBJ2-2, with a weak D call TRBD2 (6 bases). V shed 5 bases and J shed 5 bases, with 16 bases lying between them. The CDR3 spans 15 residues. Germline CDR1 is SGDLS and CDR2 is YYNGEE. In nucleotides, the CDR3 is TGTGCCAGCAGGGACGCGGGGTCGGGAACCGGGGAGCTGTTTTTT. This translates into CASRDAGSGTGELFF.

This clone was recorded only once. The rearrangement uses TRBV7-2 and TRBJ1-2; TRBD1 agrees at 10 bases. Per germline, CDR1 SGHTA and CDR2 FQGNSA. Losses at the gene ends were 3 bases for V and 8 bases for J; bases not matched to a gene: 6. CDR3 length: 14 residues. This CDR3 is CASSFDRGLHGYTF. The CDR3 DNA follows: TGTGCCAGCAGCTTCGACAGGGGGCTTCACGGCTACACCTTC.

The CDR3, as DNA: TGCGCCAGCAGCTCCCGAGGGGGCGGAGAGACCCAGTACTTC. Protein product: CASSSRGGGETQYF. The chain joins TRBV5-1 to TRBJ2-5; 7 nucleotides agree with TRBD1. The CDR3 consists of 14 residues. The ends lost 3 bases at V and 4 bases at J; junction bases unmatched: 6. Germline V lookup: CDR1 SGHRS, CDR2 YFSETQ.

The chain uses TRBV29-1 and TRBJ2-7; 9 nucleotides align to TRBD1. The length of the CDR3 is 16 residues. CDR1 is SQVTM and CDR2 is ANQGSEA in the germline V gene. Trimming removed 6 bases from V and 7 bases from J; junction bases left unmatched: 19. CDR3 region: CSVGVGRGQGFWEQYF. CDR3 sequence (DNA): TGCAGCGTGGGGGTAGGAAGGGGACAGGGATTCTGGGAGCAGTACTTC.